These T cell receptor beta chains were read from a single sample in a study of blood T cell repertoires in COVID-19. The method was immunoSEQ multiplex PCR; TCRdb's version includes in-frame clones alone and lacks a portion of them. The sample yields 100,000 to 150,000 clones, about four fifths seen once. The material sequenced was peripheral blood. The receptors originated from a woman in her sixties or seventies with acute or convalescent COVID-19. CDR3s include the opening cysteine and the closing phenylalanine or tryptophan. A D gene is named only where the DNA matches it firmly. Size tells how often a clone was seen (once, few, many) or the class of an expanded clone, and some rows leave it out.

J,D,size,V,CDR3,DNA
TRBJ1-2,.,.,TRBV5-1,CASSIEGNYGYTF,TGCGCCAGCAGCATAGAGGGTAACTATGGCTACACCTTC
TRBJ2-5,TRBD2,once,TRBV6-2/TRBV6-3,CASSGRGLAGGSETQYF,TGTGCCAGCAGTGGACGGGGACTAGCGGGGGGATCAGAGACCCAGTACTTC
TRBJ1-6,.,.,TRBV5-4,CASSLDSSNSPLHF,TGTGCCAGCAGCCTGGACAGCTCTAATTCACCCCTCCACTTT
TRBJ2-7,TRBD2,.,TRBV10-3,CATMLAGGPKQYF,TGTGCCACCATGCTAGCGGGGGGGCCCAAGCAGTACTTC
TRBJ1-2,TRBD1,.,TRBV7-3,CASSLTPGGGYTF,TGTGCCAGCAGCTTAACTCCAGGGGGAGGCTACACCTTC
TRBJ1-5,.,.,TRBV18,CASSPGQAGNQPQHF,TGTGCCAGCTCACCCGGCCAGGCCGGCAATCAGCCCCAGCATTTT
TRBJ1-4,.,once,TRBV30,CAWSLRGANEKLFF,TGTGCCTGGAGTCTCAGGGGAGCTAATGAAAAACTGTTTTTT
TRBJ1-1,.,once,TRBV10-3,CAISESTRGNTEAFF,TGTGCCATCAGTGAGTCGACCCGGGGGAACACTGAAGCTTTCTTT
TRBJ1-1,.,.,TRBV18,CASSPPRSGRGAFF,TGTGCCAGCTCACCACCTCGGTCAGGTCGTGGTGCTTTCTTT
TRBJ1-6,.,once,TRBV19,CASSIDGQLNSPLHF,TGTGCCAGTAGTATAGACGGACAGCTAAATTCACCCCTCCACTTT